This TCR beta chain was identified in a study of shared clonotypes between healthy human individuals. Generated by immunoSEQ multiplex PCR, the TCRdb table keeps only in-frame clones and is missing some. The sample consists of 550,000 to 650,000 clones, around 96% of them appearing once. Regarding this clone: Its specificity is unknown.

Findings of the study overall: Clonotype sharing among donors likely depends on sequencing depth.

Germline CDR1 reads MDHEN; CDR2 reads SYDVKM. V lost 3 bases and J lost 2; bases outside the gene matches: 16. The CDR3 has 18 amino acids. The naive CD8 subset, CD45RO-negative cells positively selected for CCR7, excluded terminally differentiated effector memory CD45RA+ cells. Sequencing was carried out using naive CD8+ T cells sorted from blood. The sequence was collected from a woman in her 30s in good health. The chain uses TRBV28 and TRBJ2-7, with 7 positions matching TRBD2. Here the CDR3 reads CASSFEVLGGRAPYEQYF. In DNA form, the CDR3 reads TGTGCCAGCAGTTTCGAGGTCTTAGGAGGGAGGGCCCCCTACGAGCAGTACTTC.